The sample holds a few counts of the clone carrying this TCR beta chain. The data derive from a study of blood T cell repertoires in COVID-19. CDR1 GTSNPN and CDR2 SVGIG come from the germline V gene (reference sequence). Unmatched junction bases numbered 10, after V lost 0 bases and J lost 6 bases. The CDR3 covers 16 residues. Authors' data handling: Counts of nucleated cells, estimated from reference gene primer amplification, were obtained. Profiling relied on immunoSEQ multiplex PCR, and the TCRdb table lists in-frame clones only, not all of them. That table is the source of V, J and clone size, and D and trimming were worked out from the DNA. The sample holds fewer than 250,000 clones, over 80% seen once.

Sequences were obtained from peripheral blood. This TCR was recovered from a man aged 55-75 years with COVID-19, enrolled during active disease. The gene calls are TRBV30 and TRBJ2-2; TRBD1 aligns across 7 bases. CDR3 bases: TGTGCCTGGAGTGTACCTAGGGGGCTAGGCCCCGGGGAGCTGTTTTTT. Its protein is CAWSVPRGLGPGELFF.